Described below is a single T cell receptor (beta chain) sequence and its context. What it binds is not known. The method, 5' RACE with UMI labels, was used to prepare the TRB cDNA libraries. Each CDR3 protein gets one entry in TCRdb, which reprocessed the 5' RACE reads and gives no DNA. The sample data list 55,000 to 75,000 distinct CDR3 sequences. This record comes from a study of CXCR3-negative and CXCR3-positive naive CD8 T cells. CDR3 length: 17 residues. Study-level points and caveats: Naive cells that were CXCR3-positive had more hydrophobic TRB CDR3s (compared with CXCR3-negative naive cells).

The sample was naive CXCR3+ CD8+ T cells from blood. The subset was: CD45RO-CCR7+CD27+CD95- naive CD8+ T cells expressing CXCR3 (TNR3+). This chain uses TRBV12-3 or TRBV12-4 with TRBJ2-2; there is no DNA to check the TCRdb D call of TRBD1. The sequence derives from a human donor in good health. Some clones in this sample may be carry-over from other donors' samples. The CDR3 is CASSLYGTPAGTGELFF.